This TCR beta chain is from a study of shared clonotypes between healthy human individuals. Study overall: Samples came from a couple of female and three male donors aged 18 to 49.

The table lists this clone with a count of one. Trimming left V 5 bases short and J 0 bases short, with 10 bases between. Per germline, CDR1 SGHNT and CDR2 YENEEA. The CDR3 totals 15 residues. All donors were healthy HIV-negative adults lacking recent acute infections or vaccinations. The authors split each subset's genomic DNA evenly across several immunoSEQ plates. DNA from unsorted PBMC was sequenced on ten immunoSEQ deep assay plates. The repertoire was sequenced with immunoSEQ multiplex PCR; TCRdb's copy has only in-frame clones and lacks some. The table has about 480,000 clones, over 60% seen once.

The genes are TRBV11-3 and TRBJ2-2, with D hard to call. The clonotype was recovered from a woman aged 40 to 49 in good health. Some clones in this sample may be carry-over from other donors' samples. Sequenced material: PBMCs. The CDR3, as DNA: TGTGCCAGCAGCCCCCTCAGGTCGAACACCGGGGAGCTGTTTTTT. It specifies CASSPLRSNTGELFF.